Sequencing of this TCR beta chain was carried out in a study of response to subunit inactivated influenza vaccine. Overall study findings and caveats: A suggestion made by the authors is that each seasonal influenza vaccination recruits few new T cells.

CDR3 length: 13 residues. The germline CDR1 and CDR2 sequences are KGHSH and LQKENI. The V gene lost 5 bases and the J gene lost 5 bases, with 10 bases spanning the gap. From the RT-PCR reads, TCRdb called clonotypes with MiXCR, one entry per CDR3 protein. The data hold some 480,000 distinct CDR3 sequences, with about a tenth observed a single time. As for this clonotype: Antigen specificity is unknown.

Here the sequenced sample was PBMCs from blood, taken about 40 days after vaccination. This TCR derives from a middle-aged man who received an inactivated influenza vaccine. This sequence joins TRBV18 and TRBJ2-1; a weak D match, TRBD1 (6 bases). The CDR3 here is CASSKQGNNEQFF. The CDR3 DNA reads TGTGCCAGCTCAAAACAGGGCAACAATGAGCAGTTCTTC.